One and the same sample provided the 15 T cell receptor beta chains below, sequenced in a study of PD-L1 blockade in urothelial cancer (dated by TCRdb to between 2016 and 2019). The time point label on this specimen signifies: pretreatment peripheral blood. Receptor libraries were prepared by the immunoSEQ multiplex PCR assay. In its TCRdb copy, this immuneACCESS table keeps in-frame sequences only and misses some clones. Where compared with another copy, unresolved V genes explain less than half of these, and the others have no known cause. The sample table holds tens of thousands of clones, of which roughly four fifths were seen once. The top ten constitute over 1.5% of the sample. The sample in question was PBMCs, obtained around atezolizumab (anti-PD-L1) treatment. The receptor set was obtained from a man between 65 and 80 years old with urothelial cancer.

The rearrangement uses TRBV27 and TRBJ2-7; D perhaps matches TRBD1 (5 bases). There are 13 residues in the CDR3. Germline CDR1 MNHEY, CDR2 SMNVEV (reference sequence). Trimming took off 0 bases at V and 2 bases at J, with 5 bases between the two ends. The CDR3 protein is CASSLSTAYEQYF. The CDR3 DNA sequence: TGTGCCAGCAGTTTATCGACAGCCTACGAGCAGTACTTC.

This clone was counted only a few times. The J gene is TRBJ1-2, the V gene TRBV5-4; the D is unclear. V gave up 3 bases and J gave up 4 bases, with 16 bases separating them. Germline values: CDR1 SGHNT, CDR2 YYREEE (reference sequence). The length of the CDR3 is 15 residues. Written as DNA, the CDR3 is TGTGCCAGCAGCTCGTCGGGGAGCCGAGCCTATGGCTACACCTTC. Protein: CASSSSGSRAYGYTF.

This rearrangement joins TRBV5-4 to TRBJ1-2, with D maybe TRBD1 (5 bases). Trimming left V 5 bases short and J 5 bases short, with 16 bases between. CDR1 is SGHNT and CDR2 is YYREEE in the germline V gene (reference sequence). The CDR3 loop spans 14 amino acids. CDR3 coding DNA: TGTGCCAGCAGGCCGACAAGGACATATTATGGCTACACCTTC. Amino acid sequence: CASRPTRTYYGYTF.

V usage is TRBV5-1 and J usage is TRBJ2-5; 7 nucleotides agree with TRBD1. The CDR3 runs to 15 residues. V was clipped by 4 bases and J by 3 bases; unmatched bases: 9. Germline assignment: CDR1 SGHRS and CDR2 YFSETQ. In DNA form, the CDR3 reads TGCGCCAGCAGCCTGTTCGGGACAGTAGAAGAGACCCAGTACTTC. This encodes CASSLFGTVEETQYF.

V and J are TRBV28 and TRBJ2-1; 9 positions agree with TRBD2. This CDR3 is 14 amino acids long. CDR1 is MDHEN, CDR2 SYDVKM, per germline. Trimming removed 7 bases from V and 6 bases from J; junction bases left unmatched: 7. CDR3 sequence reads: CASNGGRAANEQFF. Written as DNA, the CDR3 is TGTGCCAGCAACGGCGGGAGGGCTGCCAATGAGCAGTTCTTC.

The chain is built from TRBV7-3 and TRBJ2-7; a possible D gene is TRBD1 (5 bases). The germline V gene has CDR1 SGHTA and CDR2 FQGTGA. This CDR3 has 13 residues. V gave up 4 bases and J gave up 5 bases, with 12 bases separating them. The DNA of the CDR3 is TGTGCCAGCAGCTCCAATAGGGGTGACGAGCAGTACTTC. Residues: CASSSNRGDEQYF.

The V call is TRBV9, the J call TRBJ2-5; a possible D gene is TRBD2 (6 bases). Between the trimmed V and J ends, which lost 10 bases and 4 bases, there was a span of 20 bases. The CDR3 is made up of 14 amino acids. Germline V gene data show CDR1 as SGDLS and CDR2 as YYNGEE. The CDR3 here is CASSAGGALETQYF. Written as DNA, the CDR3 is TGTGCCTCCTCCGCCGGGGGAGCCTTAGAGACCCAGTACTTC.

The chain joins TRBV5-1 to TRBJ2-1; 15 bases fit TRBD2. Trimming cost V 7 bases and J 8 bases; bases outside gene matches: 7. The CDR3 is made up of 15 amino acids. Germline V gene data show CDR1 as SGHRS and CDR2 as YFSETQ. As DNA, the CDR3 is TGCGCCAGCGCTCTCGGACTAGCGGGAGGGGATGAGCAGTTCTTC. Translation gives CASALGLAGGDEQFF.

The chain links TRBV11-2 to TRBJ2-1; 7 bases line up with TRBD2. Per the germline V gene, CDR1 is SGHAT and CDR2 is FQNNGV. CDR3 length: 15 amino acids. J was trimmed by 9 bases and V by 5 bases; bases with no gene match: 13. The chain's CDR3 is CASSPPRTRKSEQFF. CDR3 bases: TGTGCCAGCAGCCCTCCCCGGACTAGAAAGAGTGAGCAGTTCTTC.

This chain links TRBV9 with TRBJ2-1; possibly TRBD1 for D (5 bases). V was cut by 0 bases and J by 0 bases, with 10 bases left in between. Per germline, CDR1 SGDLS and CDR2 YYNGEE. The CDR3 is 16 amino acids. The CDR3 region is CASSVDPGNSYNEQFF. The CDR3 nucleotides read TGTGCCAGCAGCGTAGATCCAGGGAACTCCTACAATGAGCAGTTCTTC.

This clone was found once. This CDR3 reads CASSLKGLGEKLFF. CDR3 in DNA: TGTGCCAGCAGCTTAAAGGGGCTGGGTGAAAAACTGTTTTTT. The chain couples TRBV11-2 to TRBJ1-4, with D maybe TRBD1 (5 bases). This CDR3 has 14 amino acids. The V gene lost 2 bases and the J gene lost 7 bases, with 11 bases spanning the gap. Germline CDR1 reads SGHAT; CDR2 reads FQNNGV.

This clone came up once. The chain employs TRBV10-2 and TRBJ1-3, with D maybe TRBD1 (6 bases). The V end was cut by 6 bases, the J end by 0 bases, with 12 bases between. Per germline, CDR1 WSHSY and CDR2 SAAADI. The CDR3 spans 15 residues. The CDR3 is CASREQGSSGNTIYF. CDR3 coding DNA: TGCGCCAGCAGGGAACAGGGAAGCTCTGGAAACACCATATATTTT.

This clone was found a few times. This chain links TRBV6-1 with TRBJ1-5; TRBD1 matches 9 bases. J lost 3 bases, V lost 1 base, and 10 bases had no gene match. CDR1 is MNHNS and CDR2 is SASEGT in the germline V gene. This CDR3 region has 18 residues. CDR3: CASSEVGTGLGSNQPQHF. DNA for the CDR3: TGTGCCAGCAGTGAAGTTGGGACAGGGCTGGGTTCCAATCAGCCCCAGCATTTT.

V usage is TRBV6-5 and J usage is TRBJ1-5, with TRBD1 matching over 9 bases. The CDR3 is 15 amino acids. Per germline, CDR1 MNHEY and CDR2 SVGAGI. The V and J ends lost 6 bases and 6 bases, in that order; junction bases with no gene match: 9. CDR3 region: CASSLGQGESQPQHF. CDR3 coding DNA: TGTGCCAGCAGCTTGGGACAGGGTGAGAGTCAGCCCCAGCATTTT.

The gene calls are TRBV19 and TRBJ2-7, with D possibly matching TRBD2 (5 bases). Trimming took off 1 base at V and 6 bases at J, with 13 bases between the two ends. The CDR3 has 14 amino acids. Germline V gene lookup returns CDR1 LNHDA and CDR2 SQIVND (reference sequence). The CDR3 bases are TGTGCCAGTAGTATAGGCTTCTCGGGGTCCGAGCAGTACTTC. This gives the protein CASSIGFSGSEQYF.